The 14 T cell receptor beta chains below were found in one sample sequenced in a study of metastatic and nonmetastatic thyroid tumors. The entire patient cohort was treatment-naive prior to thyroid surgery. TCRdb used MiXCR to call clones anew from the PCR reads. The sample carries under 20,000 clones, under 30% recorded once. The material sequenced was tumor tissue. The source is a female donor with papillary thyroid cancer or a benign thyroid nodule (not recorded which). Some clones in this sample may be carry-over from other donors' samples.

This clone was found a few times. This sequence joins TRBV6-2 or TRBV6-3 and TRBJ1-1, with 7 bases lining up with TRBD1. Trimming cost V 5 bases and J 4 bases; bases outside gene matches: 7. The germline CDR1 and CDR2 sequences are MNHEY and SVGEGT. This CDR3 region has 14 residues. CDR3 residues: CASSTGTESTEAFF. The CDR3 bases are TGTGCCAGCAGTACCGGGACAGAGAGCACTGAAGCTTTCTTT.

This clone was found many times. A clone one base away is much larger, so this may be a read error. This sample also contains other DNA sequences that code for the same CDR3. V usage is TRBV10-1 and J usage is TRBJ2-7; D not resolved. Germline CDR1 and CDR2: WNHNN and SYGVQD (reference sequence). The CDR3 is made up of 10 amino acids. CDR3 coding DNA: TGTGCCAGCGCCCCCCACGAGCAGTACTTC. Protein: CASAPHEQYF.

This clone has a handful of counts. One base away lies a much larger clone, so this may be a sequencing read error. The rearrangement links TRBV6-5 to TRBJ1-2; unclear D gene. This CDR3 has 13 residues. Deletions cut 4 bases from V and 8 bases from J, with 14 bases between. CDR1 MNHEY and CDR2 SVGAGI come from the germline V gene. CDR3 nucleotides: TGTGCCAGCAGTTTCTCGGAGCGGTGCGGCTACACCTTC. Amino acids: CASSFSERCGYTF.

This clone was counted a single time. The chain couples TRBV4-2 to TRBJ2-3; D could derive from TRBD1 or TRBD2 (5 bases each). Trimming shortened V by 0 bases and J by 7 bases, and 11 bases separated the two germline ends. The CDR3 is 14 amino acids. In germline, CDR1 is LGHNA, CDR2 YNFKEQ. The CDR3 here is CASSQERGTYTQYF. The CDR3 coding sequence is TGTGCCAGCAGCCAAGAGAGGGGAACATATACGCAGTATTTT.

CDR3 sequence reads: CASSLGVGDYEQYF. The DNA for the CDR3 is TGTGCCAGCAGCTTAGGGGTGGGGGACTACGAGCAGTACTTC. The V gene is TRBV13, the J gene TRBJ2-7; TRBD1 or TRBD2 may be the D gene (5 bases each). With 0 bases removed from V and 3 bases from J, the gap between germline ends came to 9 bases. The CDR3 has 14 residues. Germline V gives CDR1 PRHDT, CDR2 FYEKMQ (reference sequence).

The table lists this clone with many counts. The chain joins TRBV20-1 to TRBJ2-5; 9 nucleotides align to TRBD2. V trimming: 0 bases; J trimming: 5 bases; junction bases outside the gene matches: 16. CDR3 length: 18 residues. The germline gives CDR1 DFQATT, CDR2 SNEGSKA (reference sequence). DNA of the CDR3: TGCAGTGCTAGAGATCCCCTTAGAAATAGCGGGAGCCGGGAGACCCAGTACTTC. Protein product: CSARDPLRNSGSRETQYF.

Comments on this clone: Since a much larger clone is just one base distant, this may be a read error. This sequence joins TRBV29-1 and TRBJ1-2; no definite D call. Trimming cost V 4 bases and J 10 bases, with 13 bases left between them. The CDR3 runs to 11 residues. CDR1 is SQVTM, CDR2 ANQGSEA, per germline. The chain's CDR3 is CSVGSKGDYTF. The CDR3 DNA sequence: TGCAGCGTTGGGTCCAAAGGAGACTACACCTTC.

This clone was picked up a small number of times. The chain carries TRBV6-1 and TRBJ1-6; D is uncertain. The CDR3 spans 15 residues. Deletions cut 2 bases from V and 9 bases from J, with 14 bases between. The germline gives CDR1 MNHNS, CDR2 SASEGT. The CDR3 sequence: CASSEFGQESSPLHF. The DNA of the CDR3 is TGTGCCAGCAGTGAATTCGGTCAGGAGAGTTCACCCCTCCACTTT.

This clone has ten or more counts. CDR3 sequence: CASSEGGRWTDTQYF. CDR3 coding DNA: TGTGCCAGCAGTGAAGGGGGGCGCTGGACAGATACGCAGTATTTT. The chain combines TRBV6-1 with TRBJ2-3; weak D call: TRBD1 (6 bases). V lost 1 base, J lost 3 bases, and 11 bases lay in between. This CDR3 region has 15 residues. Germline V CDR1 and CDR2: MNHNS, SASEGT.

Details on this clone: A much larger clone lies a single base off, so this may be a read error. CDR3 residues: CASVVEKLFF. CDR3 DNA sequence: TGTGCCAGCGTAGTCGAAAAACTGTTTTTT. The V and J genes are TRBV25-1 and TRBJ1-4; D gene ambiguous. This CDR3 spans 10 amino acids. Germline lookup yields CDR1 MGHDK and CDR2 SYGVNS. Trimming cost V 8 bases and J 8 bases, with 6 bases left between them.

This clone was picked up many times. CDR3 loop: CASSLGQGDEQYF. The CDR3 DNA follows: TGTGCCAGCAGCTTAGGACAGGGGGACGAGCAGTACTTC. The V gene is TRBV7-9, the J gene TRBJ2-7; 9 positions match TRBD1. Germline values: CDR1 SEHNR, CDR2 FQNEAQ (reference sequence). J lost 5 bases, V lost 1 base, and 0 bases had no gene match. CDR3 length: 13 amino acids.

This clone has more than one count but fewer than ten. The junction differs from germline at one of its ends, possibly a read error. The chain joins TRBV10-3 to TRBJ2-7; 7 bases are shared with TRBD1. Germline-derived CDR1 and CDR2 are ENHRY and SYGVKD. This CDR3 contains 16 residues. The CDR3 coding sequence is TGTGCCATCAGTGGAGGACCGGGACAGAGCTCCGACGAGCAGTACTTC. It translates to CAISGGPGQSSDEQYF.

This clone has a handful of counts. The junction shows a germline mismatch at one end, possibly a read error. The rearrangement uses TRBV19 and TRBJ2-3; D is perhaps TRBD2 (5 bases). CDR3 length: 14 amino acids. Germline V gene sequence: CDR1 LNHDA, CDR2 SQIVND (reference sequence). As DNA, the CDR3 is TGTGCCACCCATCGGGGTGGGCCTCGGGATACACAGTATTTT. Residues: CATHRGGPRDTQYF.

CDR3 amino acids: CASSPRDMRKETQYF. CDR3 sequence (DNA): TGTGCCAGCAGTCCTAGGGACATGAGAAAAGAGACCCAGTACTTC. The chain employs TRBV28 and TRBJ2-5, with D possibly matching TRBD1 (6 bases). The length of the CDR3 is 15 residues. Trimming removed 5 bases from V and 3 bases from J, with 16 bases in between. Germline V gives CDR1 MDHEN, CDR2 SYDVKM.